The clone carrying this T cell receptor (beta chain) was observed a single time. Its antigen is unidentified. The data stem from a study of cytomegalovirus exposure and HLA in healthy donors. The CDR3 extends over 14 amino acids. After removal of 7 bases from V and 10 bases from J, the junction contained 10 bases not matched to a gene. Germline CDR1 LNHDA, CDR2 SQIVND (reference sequence). PCR amplification relied on 60 Vbeta primers (plus 13 Jbeta primers). Using immunoSEQ multiplex PCR, the repertoire was profiled, and TCRdb retains in-frame clones only, with some absent. The sample includes fewer than 200,000 clones, around 72% of them seen just once. Study-wide results and caveats: As a later analysis showed, a missense DCLRE1C variant was linked to trimming of TCR beta V- and J-genes. A classifier reportedly called cytomegalovirus status with high sensitivity and specificity.

The origin of this receptor is a man aged 50 or older in good health and CMV-seronegative. The specimen was PBMCs. The chain combines TRBV19 with TRBJ1-4; 9 nucleotides line up with TRBD1. The CDR3 nucleotides are TGTGCCAGTATCCCGGACAGGGGATACGGAAAACTGTTTTTT. As protein: CASIPDRGYGKLFF.